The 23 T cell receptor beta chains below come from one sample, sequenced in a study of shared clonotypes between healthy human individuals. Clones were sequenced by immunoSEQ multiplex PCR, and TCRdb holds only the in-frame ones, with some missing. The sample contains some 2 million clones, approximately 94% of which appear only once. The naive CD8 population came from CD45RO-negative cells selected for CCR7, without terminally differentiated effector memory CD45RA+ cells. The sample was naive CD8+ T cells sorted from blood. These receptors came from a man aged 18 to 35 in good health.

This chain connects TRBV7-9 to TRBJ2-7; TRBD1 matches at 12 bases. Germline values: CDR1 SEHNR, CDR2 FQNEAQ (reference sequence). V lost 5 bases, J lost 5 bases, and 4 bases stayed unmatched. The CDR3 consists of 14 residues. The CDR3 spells CASSAGQGANEQYF. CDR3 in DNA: TGTGCCAGCAGCGCGGGACAGGGGGCCAACGAGCAGTACTTC.

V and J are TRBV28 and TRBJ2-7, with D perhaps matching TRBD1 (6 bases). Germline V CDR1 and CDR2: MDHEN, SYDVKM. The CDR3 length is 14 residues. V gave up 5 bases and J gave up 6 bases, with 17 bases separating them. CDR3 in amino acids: CASSEEVGGREQYF. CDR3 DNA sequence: TGTGCCAGCAGTGAAGAGGTAGGGGGTCGCGAGCAGTACTTC.

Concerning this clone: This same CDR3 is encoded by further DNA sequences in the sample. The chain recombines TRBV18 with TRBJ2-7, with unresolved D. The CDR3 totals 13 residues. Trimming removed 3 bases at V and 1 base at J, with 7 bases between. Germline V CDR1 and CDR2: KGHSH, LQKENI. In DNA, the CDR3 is TGTGCCAGCTCACCCGGGCATTCCTACGAGCAGTACTTC. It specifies CASSPGHSYEQYF.

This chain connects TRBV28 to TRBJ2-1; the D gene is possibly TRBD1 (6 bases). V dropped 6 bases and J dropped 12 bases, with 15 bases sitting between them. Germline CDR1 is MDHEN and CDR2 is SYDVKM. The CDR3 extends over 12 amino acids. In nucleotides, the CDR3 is TGTGCCAGCAGCCCTACAGGACAGCGGCAGTTCTTC. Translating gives CASSPTGQRQFF.

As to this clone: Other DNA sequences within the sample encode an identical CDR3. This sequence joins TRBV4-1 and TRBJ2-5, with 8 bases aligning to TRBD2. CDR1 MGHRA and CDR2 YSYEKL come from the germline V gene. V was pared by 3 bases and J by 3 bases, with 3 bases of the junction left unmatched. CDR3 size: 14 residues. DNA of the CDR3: TGCGCCAGCAGCCACCCGGGACTAGAAGAGACCCAGTACTTC. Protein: CASSHPGLEETQYF.

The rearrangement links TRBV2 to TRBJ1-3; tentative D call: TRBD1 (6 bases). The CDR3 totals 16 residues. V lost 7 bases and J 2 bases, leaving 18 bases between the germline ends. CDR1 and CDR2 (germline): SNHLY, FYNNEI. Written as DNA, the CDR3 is TGTGCCAGCATCACAAGGAGGGGGACCGCTGGAAACACCATATATTTT. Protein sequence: CASITRRGTAGNTIYF.

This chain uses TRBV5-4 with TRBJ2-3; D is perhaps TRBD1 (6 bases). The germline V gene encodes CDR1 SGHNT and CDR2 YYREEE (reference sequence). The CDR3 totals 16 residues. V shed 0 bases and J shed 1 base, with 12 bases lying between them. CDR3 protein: CASSLGMGAGTDTQYF. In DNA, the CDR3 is TGTGCCAGCAGCTTGGGCATGGGGGCGGGCACAGATACGCAGTATTTT.

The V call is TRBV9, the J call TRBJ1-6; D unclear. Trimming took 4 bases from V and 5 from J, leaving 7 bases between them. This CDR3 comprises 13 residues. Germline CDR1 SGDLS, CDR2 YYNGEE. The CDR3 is CASSPRDNSPLHF. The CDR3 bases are TGTGCCAGCAGCCCTAGGGATAATTCACCCCTCCACTTT.

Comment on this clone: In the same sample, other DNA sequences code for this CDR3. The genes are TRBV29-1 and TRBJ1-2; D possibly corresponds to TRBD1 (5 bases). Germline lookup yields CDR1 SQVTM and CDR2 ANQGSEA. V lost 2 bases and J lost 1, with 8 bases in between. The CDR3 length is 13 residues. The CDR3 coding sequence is TGCAGCGTTGAATCGGGGGGTAACTATGGCTACACCTTC. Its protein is CSVESGGNYGYTF.

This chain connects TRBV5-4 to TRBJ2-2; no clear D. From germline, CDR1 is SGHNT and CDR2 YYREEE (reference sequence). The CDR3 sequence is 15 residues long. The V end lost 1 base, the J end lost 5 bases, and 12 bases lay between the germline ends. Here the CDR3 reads CASSLLQPFTGELFF. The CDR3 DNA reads TGTGCCAGCAGCTTGTTACAGCCGTTTACCGGGGAGCTGTTTTTT.

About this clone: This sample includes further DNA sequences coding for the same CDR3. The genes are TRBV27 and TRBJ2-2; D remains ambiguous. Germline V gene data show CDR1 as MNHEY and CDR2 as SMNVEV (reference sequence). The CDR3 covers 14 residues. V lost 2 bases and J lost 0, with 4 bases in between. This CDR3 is CASSLGANTGELFF. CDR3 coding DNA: TGTGCCAGCAGTTTAGGAGCGAACACCGGGGAGCTGTTTTTT.

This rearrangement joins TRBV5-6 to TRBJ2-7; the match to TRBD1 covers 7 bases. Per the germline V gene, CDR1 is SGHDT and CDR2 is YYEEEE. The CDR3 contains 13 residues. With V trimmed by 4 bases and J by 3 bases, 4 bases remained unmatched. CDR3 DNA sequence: TGTGCCAGCAGCCAGGGACAGTTCTACGAGCAGTACTTC. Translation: CASSQGQFYEQYF.

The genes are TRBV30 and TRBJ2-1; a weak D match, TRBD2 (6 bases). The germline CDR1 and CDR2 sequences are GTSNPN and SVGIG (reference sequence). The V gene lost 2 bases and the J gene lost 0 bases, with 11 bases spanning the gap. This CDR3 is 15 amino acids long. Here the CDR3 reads CAWSWSSDSYNEQFF. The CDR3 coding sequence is TGTGCCTGGAGTTGGTCTAGCGACTCCTACAATGAGCAGTTCTTC.

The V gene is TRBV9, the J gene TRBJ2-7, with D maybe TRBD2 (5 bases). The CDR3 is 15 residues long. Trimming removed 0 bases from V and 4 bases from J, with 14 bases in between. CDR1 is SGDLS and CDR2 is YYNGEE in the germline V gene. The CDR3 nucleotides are TGTGCCAGCAGCGTAGACGGGTTAACGGGATACGAGCAGTACTTC. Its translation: CASSVDGLTGYEQYF.

CDR3 protein: CASSLPKGTSEYNEQFF. In nucleotides, the CDR3 is TGTGCCAGCAGCCTACCTAAGGGGACTAGCGAATACAATGAGCAGTTCTTC. V is TRBV7-8 and J is TRBJ2-1; 10 bases map to TRBD2. Looked up from germline, CDR1 is SGHVS and CDR2 is FQNEAQ. This CDR3 has 17 residues. Losses at the gene ends were 5 bases for V and 4 bases for J; bases not matched to a gene: 11.

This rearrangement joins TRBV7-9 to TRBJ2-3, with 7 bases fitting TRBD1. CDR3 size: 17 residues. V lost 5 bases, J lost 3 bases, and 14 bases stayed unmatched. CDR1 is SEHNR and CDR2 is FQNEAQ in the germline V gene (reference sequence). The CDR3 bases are TGTGCCAGCAGCACCAGTGAGGGGGCGTTTAGGACAGATACGCAGTATTTT. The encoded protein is CASSTSEGAFRTDTQYF.

The DNA for the CDR3 is TGTGCCAGCAGTTTCCGACACATCAGCTCCTACAATGAGCAGTTCTTC. This sequence encodes CASSFRHISSYNEQFF. The rearrangement joins TRBV28 to TRBJ2-1; unclear D gene. This CDR3 comprises 16 residues. Germline CDR1 MDHEN, CDR2 SYDVKM. V was shortened by 3 bases and J by 0 bases, with 12 bases between the two germline ends.

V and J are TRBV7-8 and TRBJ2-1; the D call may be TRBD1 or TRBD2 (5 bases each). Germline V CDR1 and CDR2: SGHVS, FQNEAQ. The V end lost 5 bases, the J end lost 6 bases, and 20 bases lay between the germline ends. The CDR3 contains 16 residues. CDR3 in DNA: TGTGCCAGCAGCCCAATAGCAAGAGGGACGACCAATGAGCAGTTCTTC. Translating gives CASSPIARGTTNEQFF.

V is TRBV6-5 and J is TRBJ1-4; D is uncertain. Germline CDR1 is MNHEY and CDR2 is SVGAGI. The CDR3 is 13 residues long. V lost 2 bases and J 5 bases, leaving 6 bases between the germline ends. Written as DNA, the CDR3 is TGTGCCAGCAGTTACGCTCTAAATGAAAAACTGTTTTTT. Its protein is CASSYALNEKLFF.

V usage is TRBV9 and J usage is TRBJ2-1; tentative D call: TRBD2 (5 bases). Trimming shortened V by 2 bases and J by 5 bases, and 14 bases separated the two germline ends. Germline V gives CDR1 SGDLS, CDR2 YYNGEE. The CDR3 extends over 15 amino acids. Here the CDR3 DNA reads TGTGCCAGCAGCGTCACTAGTAAAACAAACAATGAGCAGTTCTTC. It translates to CASSVTSKTNNEQFF.

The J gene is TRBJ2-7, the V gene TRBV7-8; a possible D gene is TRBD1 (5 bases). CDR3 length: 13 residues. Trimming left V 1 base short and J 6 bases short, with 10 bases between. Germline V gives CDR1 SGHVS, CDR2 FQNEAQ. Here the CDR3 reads CASSLGRGFEQYF. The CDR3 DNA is TGTGCCAGCAGCTTAGGAAGGGGTTTCGAGCAGTACTTC.

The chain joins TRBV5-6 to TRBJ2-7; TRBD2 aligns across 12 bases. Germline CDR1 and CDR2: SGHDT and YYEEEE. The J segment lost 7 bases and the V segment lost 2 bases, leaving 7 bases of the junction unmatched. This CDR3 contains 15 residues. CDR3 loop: CASSFPTSGSREQYF. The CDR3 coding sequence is TGTGCCAGCAGCTTTCCGACTAGCGGGAGTCGGGAGCAGTACTTC.

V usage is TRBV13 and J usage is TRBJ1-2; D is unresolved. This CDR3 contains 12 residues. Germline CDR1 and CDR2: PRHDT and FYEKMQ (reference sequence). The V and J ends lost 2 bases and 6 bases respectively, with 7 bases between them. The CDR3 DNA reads TGTGCCAGCAGCTTAATGACGGATGGCTACACCTTC. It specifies CASSLMTDGYTF. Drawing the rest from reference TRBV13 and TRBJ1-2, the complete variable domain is AAGVIQSPRHLIKEKRETATLKCYPIPRHDTVYWYQQGPGQDPQFLISFYEKMQSDKGSIPDRFSAQQFSDYHSELNMSSLELGDSALYFCASSLMTDGYTFGSGTRLTVV.